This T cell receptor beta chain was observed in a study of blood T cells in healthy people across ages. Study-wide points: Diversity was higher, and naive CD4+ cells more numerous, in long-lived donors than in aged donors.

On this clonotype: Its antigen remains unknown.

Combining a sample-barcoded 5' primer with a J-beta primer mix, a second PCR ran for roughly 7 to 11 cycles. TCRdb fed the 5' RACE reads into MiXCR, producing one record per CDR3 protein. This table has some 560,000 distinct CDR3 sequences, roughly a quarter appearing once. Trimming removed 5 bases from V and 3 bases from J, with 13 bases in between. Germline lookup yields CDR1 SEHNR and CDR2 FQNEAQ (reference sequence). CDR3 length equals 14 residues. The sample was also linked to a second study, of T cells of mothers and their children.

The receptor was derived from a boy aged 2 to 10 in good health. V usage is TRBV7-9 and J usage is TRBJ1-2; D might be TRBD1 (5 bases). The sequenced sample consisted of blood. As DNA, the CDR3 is TGTGCCAGCAGCCCCGCTTTCAGGGACTATGGCTACACCTTC. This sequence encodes CASSPAFRDYGYTF.